These T cell receptor beta chains were read from a single sample in a study of CXCR3-negative and CXCR3-positive naive CD8 T cells. TCRdb re-called the 5' RACE reads, yielding one record per CDR3 amino acid sequence without DNA. The repertoire table contains approximately 96,000 distinct CDR3 sequences. Source material: naive CXCR3+ CD8+ T cells from blood. These receptors originate from a human donor in good health. Some clones in this sample may be carry-over from other donors' samples. Both conserved end residues are part of each CDR3.

v_call,j_call,cdr3_aa
TRBV7-6,TRBJ2-7,CASSPGTGREQYF
TRBV7-9,TRBJ2-7,CASSSMRTGDGSYEQYF
TRBV7-9,TRBJ1-1,CASGRGENTEAFF
TRBV5-5,TRBJ2-5,CASSAIQGAQETQYF
TRBV4-3,TRBJ2-3,CASSVGALAGGPDTQYF
TRBV6-6,TRBJ1-6,CASSYLGNPDSPLHF
TRBV7-9,TRBJ2-7,CASSSTKQAGDYDEQYF
TRBV20-1,TRBJ2-1,CSFERHGVYNEQFF
TRBV29-1,TRBJ1-2,CSARQELPGYTF
TRBV19,TRBJ1-1,CASSRGVSSNTEAFF
TRBV11-2,TRBJ2-7,CASSLAYEQYF
TRBV7-8,TRBJ2-7,CASSPGQGAHYEQYF
TRBV11-2,TRBJ2-1,CASKPGGYYNEQFF
TRBV10-3,TRBJ2-3,CALKGETSTDTQYF
TRBV4-3,TRBJ1-6,CASAAGVGGNHSPLHF
TRBV3-1,TRBJ2-1,CASSFSGGAVYEQFF
TRBV12-3/TRBV12-4,TRBJ1-1,CASSYSTMNTEAFF
TRBV28,TRBJ2-2,CASSSQTFTNTGELFF
TRBV19,TRBJ2-5,CASSIAGHFLRPETQYF
TRBV4-1,TRBJ2-7,CASSQGTGTYEQYF